These 8 T cell receptor beta chains were all obtained from the same sample, sequenced in a study of CD8 T cells in ankylosing spondylitis. Via MiXCR, TCRdb re-called the 5' RACE reads, giving one row per CDR3 protein. The profile shows over 400,000 distinct CDR3 sequences, 25% to 30% of them singletons. Notes on the study in general: For ankylosing spondylitis blood, a TCR beta motif of 8 or 9 highly homologous variants appeared characteristic.

No antigen is known for these receptors. Sequencing was done on a sample of blood, either unsorted or a sorted T cell fraction (not recorded which). The receptors stem from a male donor with ankylosing spondylitis.

The chain employs TRBV6-1 and TRBJ1-6, with a possible D match to TRBD1 (6 bases). This CDR3 has 14 residues. Trimming removed 6 bases from V and 6 bases from J, with 12 bases in between. Germline V gene sequence: CDR1 MNHNS, CDR2 SASEGT. For the CDR3, the DNA is TGTGCCAGCAGAGGGGGGAGACCTAATTCACCCCTCCACTTT. This encodes CASRGGRPNSPLHF.

The chain links TRBV12-3 or TRBV12-4 to TRBJ2-7; tentative D call: TRBD1 (6 bases). Trimming left V 2 bases short and J 3 bases short, with 8 bases between. The CDR3 is 13 amino acids. CDR3 sequence (DNA): TGTGCCAGCAGTTTAACCAGGGGCTACGAGCAGTACTTC. Translation: CASSLTRGYEQYF.

This clonotype showed up just a few times. The V call is TRBV25-1, the J call TRBJ2-1, with 10 nucleotides matching TRBD2. The CDR3 has 17 amino acids. The germline V gene encodes CDR1 MGHDK and CDR2 SYGVNS. V trimming: 1 base; J trimming: 10 bases; junction bases outside the gene matches: 13. The CDR3 spells CASSELNRLAGDLEQFF. CDR3 DNA sequence: TGTGCCAGCAGTGAATTAAATCGGCTAGCGGGAGACCTGGAGCAGTTCTTC.

The genes are TRBV29-1 and TRBJ2-2; D not resolved. The V gene's germline CDR1 is SQVTM and CDR2 ANQGSEA. V was cut by 4 bases and J by 3 bases, with 9 bases left in between. The CDR3 sequence is 13 residues long. The CDR3 reads CSVGLVDTGELFF. CDR3 in DNA: TGCAGCGTTGGGCTAGTAGACACCGGGGAGCTGTTTTTT.

This clonotype was counted only a few times. This sequence joins TRBV18 and TRBJ1-5; D ambiguous. Trimming cost V 1 base and J 6 bases, with 7 bases left between them. Germline V gene sequence: CDR1 KGHSH, CDR2 LQKENI. The CDR3 covers 13 residues. CDR3 sequence: CASSPLPGQPQHF. The CDR3 DNA sequence: TGTGCCAGCTCACCACTTCCTGGTCAGCCCCAGCATTTT.

The chain combines TRBV20-1 with TRBJ1-5; D ambiguous. The CDR3 extends over 12 amino acids. V was pared by 5 bases and J by 7 bases, with 12 bases between. Germline-derived CDR1 and CDR2 are DFQATT and SNEGSKA (reference sequence). The CDR3 region has the DNA TGCAGTGCTGTTTGGGCAAGGCAGCCCCAGCATTTT. This sequence encodes CSAVWARQPQHF.

The rearrangement joins TRBV7-9 to TRBJ2-7, with unresolved D. V lost 1 base, J lost 0 bases, and 7 bases lay in between. The germline CDR1 and CDR2 sequences are SEHNR and FQNEAQ (reference sequence). This CDR3 is built from 14 residues. The DNA of the CDR3 is TGTGCCAGCAGCTTAGGGTGTAGCTCCTACGAGCAGTACGTC. Translated, it gives CASSLGCSSYEQYV.

The rearrangement links TRBV6-1 to TRBJ2-5; TRBD1 aligns across 7 bases. The CDR3 covers 16 residues. V shed 5 bases, J shed 5 bases, and the junction held 14 bases outside the gene matches. From germline, CDR1 is MNHNS and CDR2 SASEGT. The CDR3 DNA is TGTGCCAGCAGTCAAAGAAACTTGCAGGGGGTGGAGACCCAGTACTTC. Protein sequence: CASSQRNLQGVETQYF.